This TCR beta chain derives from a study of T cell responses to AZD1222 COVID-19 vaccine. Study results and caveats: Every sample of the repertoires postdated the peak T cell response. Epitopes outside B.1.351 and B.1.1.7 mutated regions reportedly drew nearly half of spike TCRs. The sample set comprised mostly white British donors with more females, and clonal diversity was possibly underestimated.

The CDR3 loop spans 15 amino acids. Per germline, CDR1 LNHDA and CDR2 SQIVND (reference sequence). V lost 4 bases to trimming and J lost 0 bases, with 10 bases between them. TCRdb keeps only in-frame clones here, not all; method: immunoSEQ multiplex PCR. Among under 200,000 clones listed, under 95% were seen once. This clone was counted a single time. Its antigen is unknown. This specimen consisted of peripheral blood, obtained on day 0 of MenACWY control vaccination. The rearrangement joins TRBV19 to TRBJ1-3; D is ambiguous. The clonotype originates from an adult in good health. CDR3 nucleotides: TGTGCCAGTAGTAACGGACGGAACTCTGGAAACACCATATATTTT. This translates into CASSNGRNSGNTIYF.